This T cell receptor (beta chain) was sequenced for a study of T-cell reconstitution after alpha-beta-depleted transplantation in children. The library targeted TCRbeta and was prepared with unique molecular identifiers. MiXCR, applied by TCRdb to the PCR reads, yields one record per CDR3 protein. The table records some 280,000 distinct CDR3 sequences, more than 9% of them present only once. The CDR3 extends over 16 amino acids. Germline CDR1 and CDR2: DFQATT and SNEGSKA (reference sequence). Trimming took 1 base from V and 6 from J; bases not matched to a gene: 14. The sequences come from PBMCs from the stem cell graft donor, collected from the stem cell graft. V usage is TRBV20-1 and J usage is TRBJ2-7; 8 positions match TRBD2. The receptor was derived from a human donor who donated a stem cell graft to a child with SCID. CDR3 residues: CSARAGVAGGEREQYF. The CDR3 DNA reads TGCAGTGCTAGAGCCGGGGTGGCGGGGGGCGAGCGCGAGCAGTACTTC.